This TCR beta chain was profiled in a study of CD8 T cells in ankylosing spondylitis. Points from the study as a whole: Several highly homologous variants formed a TCR beta motif that appeared characteristic of ankylosing spondylitis blood. Both synovial fluid and blood in reactive arthritis had previously been reported to carry some motif variants. Matched ankylosing spondylitis synovial fluid reportedly contained a significantly enriched population of disease-linked clones.

This clonotype occurred many times. Its antigen remains unidentified. The authors made TCR beta libraries by quantitative 5'-RACE with molecular barcodes. In TCRdb, the 5' RACE reads were re-called with MiXCR into one record per CDR3 protein. The profile shows hundreds of thousands of distinct CDR3 sequences, roughly 8.2% of them singletons. This CDR3 region has 14 residues. V was clipped by 4 bases and J by 1 base; unmatched bases: 2. Germline loops: CDR1 LGHNA, CDR2 YSLEER. Material for sequencing was blood, either unsorted or a sorted T cell fraction (not recorded which). The rearrangement links TRBV4-3 to TRBJ2-3; 7 bases map to TRBD2. The receptor comes from a female donor with ankylosing spondylitis or in good health (not recorded which). This CDR3 is CASSPTSGTDTQYF. CDR3 in DNA: TGCGCCAGCAGCCCTACTAGCGGCACAGATACGCAGTATTTT.